These 27 T cell receptor beta chains were sequenced from one sample in a study of blood T cell repertoires in COVID-19. Using immunoSEQ multiplex PCR, the repertoire was profiled, and TCRdb retains in-frame clones only, with some absent. The sample includes approximately 340,000 clones, roughly 86% of them seen just once. Sequences were obtained from peripheral blood. The receptors were sampled from a man between 25 and 39 years old with COVID-19, enrolled during active disease.

This clone was seen only a few times. The chain joins TRBV2 to TRBJ1-2; 7 bases are shared with TRBD1. The ends lost 7 bases at V and 4 bases at J; junction bases unmatched: 9. The CDR3 runs 14 residues. Looked up from germline, CDR1 is SNHLY and CDR2 is FYNNEI. The CDR3 DNA is TGTGCCAGCACCCTACAGGGGTCAAGCTATGGCTACACCTTC. It yields the protein CASTLQGSSYGYTF.

The chain employs TRBV5-4 and TRBJ1-1; 7 nucleotides agree with TRBD1. The CDR3 has 15 amino acids. The J segment lost 1 base and the V segment lost 1 base, leaving 4 bases of the junction unmatched. The germline V gene encodes CDR1 SGHNT and CDR2 YYREEE (reference sequence). Here the CDR3 DNA reads TGTGCCAGCAGCTTGATGGACAGGCCGAACACTGAAGCTTTCTTT. Its translation is CASSLMDRPNTEAFF. Full variable domain (remainder filled in from reference TRBV5-4 and TRBJ1-1): ETGVTQSPTHLIKTRGQQVTLRCSSQSGHNTVSWYQQALGQGPQFIFQYYREEENGRGNFPPRFSGLQFPNYSSELNVNALELDDSALYLCASSLMDRPNTEAFFGQGTRLTVV.

This clone was observed once. The rearrangement links TRBV24-1 to TRBJ2-1, with TRBD2 matching 7 bases. The CDR3 runs 15 residues. The V and J ends lost 7 bases and 0 bases, in that order; junction bases with no gene match: 5. The germline gives CDR1 KGHDR, CDR2 SFDVKD. The CDR3 DNA reads TGTGCCACCAGGGGGGAGGGAGGCTCCTACAATGAGCAGTTCTTC. Amino acids: CATRGEGGSYNEQFF.

The chain combines TRBV9 with TRBJ1-3, with 10 positions matching TRBD1. Germline CDR1 and CDR2: SGDLS and YYNGEE. V shed 4 bases and J 4 bases; nucleotides not matched to a gene: 11. This CDR3 has 17 amino acids. CDR3 sequence reads: CASSQGQGTLYGNTIYF. CDR3 nucleotide sequence: TGTGCCAGCAGCCAGGGACAGGGGACCCTTTACGGAAACACCATATATTTT. Full variable domain (missing parts from reference TRBV9 and TRBJ1-3): DSGVTQTPKHLITATGQRVTLRCSPRSGDLSVYWYQQSLDQGLQFLIQYYNGEERAKGNILERFSAQQFPDLHSELNLSSLELGDSALYFCASSQGQGTLYGNTIYFGEGSWLTVV.

This chain joins TRBV5-1 and TRBJ1-3; a possible D gene is TRBD1 (5 bases). Looked up from germline, CDR1 is SGHRS and CDR2 is YFSETQ. The V end lost 4 bases, the J end lost 1 base, and 18 bases lay between the germline ends. This CDR3 has 17 residues. The CDR3 here is CASSPDGGDFSGNTIYF. The CDR3 nucleotides read TGCGCCAGCAGCCCGGATGGAGGGGACTTTTCTGGAAACACCATATATTTT.

This chain connects TRBV18 to TRBJ2-7; TRBD2 might be the D (5 bases). Trimming stripped 3 bases from V and 7 bases from J, with 10 bases between. This CDR3 has 12 amino acids. CDR1 KGHSH and CDR2 LQKENI come from the germline V gene. CDR3 sequence (DNA): TGTGCCAGCTCACCTGAACCGGGGGAGCAGTACTTC. This translates into CASSPEPGEQYF. The full variable domain, with the rest looked up from reference TRBV18 and TRBJ2-7, is NAGVMQNPRHLVRRRGQEARLRCSPMKGHSHVYWYRQLPEEGLKFMVYLQKENIIDESGMPKERFSAEFPKEGPSILRIQQVVRGDSAAYFCASSPEPGEQYFGPGTRLTVT.

The chain employs TRBV7-9 and TRBJ2-5, with TRBD2 matching over 12 bases. Trimming at V came to 5 bases and at J to 5 bases, leaving 9 bases not matched to a gene. The CDR3 is 16 residues long. Germline assignment: CDR1 SEHNR and CDR2 FQNEAQ (reference sequence). The CDR3 region is CASSRNGLAGRETQYF. CDR3 sequence (DNA): TGTGCCAGCAGCCGCAACGGACTAGCGGGGAGGGAGACCCAGTACTTC.

The chain couples TRBV2 to TRBJ2-1, with TRBD2 matching 13 bases. Losses at the gene ends were 5 bases for V and 1 base for J; bases not matched to a gene: 2. The CDR3 length is 16 residues. Germline V gene sequence: CDR1 SNHLY, CDR2 FYNNEI. CDR3 sequence reads: CASSSTSGGSYNEQFF. The DNA for the CDR3 is TGTGCCAGCAGTTCGACTAGCGGGGGGTCCTACAATGAGCAGTTCTTC.

The chain links TRBV28 to TRBJ1-4; D not certain. This CDR3 spans 13 amino acids. The V end lost 2 bases, the J end lost 4 bases, and 5 bases lay between the germline ends. Germline CDR1 reads MDHEN; CDR2 reads SYDVKM. The CDR3: CASSLRVNEKLFF. CDR3 nucleotides: TGTGCCAGCAGTTTAAGAGTTAATGAAAAACTGTTTTTT.

This chain connects TRBV7-9 to TRBJ1-5, with D possibly being TRBD1 (5 bases). The V end was cut by 3 bases, the J end by 3 bases, with 12 bases between. Germline CDR1 is SEHNR and CDR2 is FQNEAQ (reference sequence). This CDR3 region has 15 residues. The CDR3 DNA reads as TGTGCCAGCAGCTTCGGGAGGGGTGACAATCAGCCCCAGCATTTT. It translates to CASSFGRGDNQPQHF.

The CDR3: CAISESAGSTDTQYF. The CDR3 region has the DNA TGTGCCATCAGTGAGTCGGCAGGAAGCACAGATACGCAGTATTTT. The chain combines TRBV10-3 with TRBJ2-3, with D unclear. V was pared by 0 bases and J by 0 bases, with 7 bases between. The CDR3 runs to 15 residues. CDR1 and CDR2 from the germline V gene are ENHRY and SYGVKD.

This rearrangement joins TRBV11-2 to TRBJ2-2, with TRBD2 identical over 8 bases. Trimming took 0 bases from V and 1 from J; bases not matched to a gene: 10. Germline V gives CDR1 SGHAT, CDR2 FQNNGV. This CDR3 spans 19 amino acids. CDR3 DNA: TGTGCCAGCAGCTTAGATCAAGATAGCGGGGACCTGAACACCGGGGAGCTGTTTTTT. Translation gives CASSLDQDSGDLNTGELFF.

The chain is built from TRBV19 and TRBJ1-1; TRBD1 might be the D (6 bases). Germline CDR1 is LNHDA and CDR2 is SQIVND (reference sequence). CDR3 length equals 15 residues. Between the trimmed V and J ends, which lost 2 bases and 0 bases, there was a span of 10 bases. As DNA, the CDR3 is TGTGCCAGTAGTATAACAGGGTACATGAACACTGAAGCTTTCTTT. Protein product: CASSITGYMNTEAFF.

V is TRBV7-8 and J is TRBJ2-1; TRBD1 matches at 9 bases. Losses at the gene ends were 8 bases for V and 10 bases for J; bases not matched to a gene: 15. This CDR3 comprises 15 residues. The germline CDR1 and CDR2 sequences are SGHVS and FQNEAQ. The CDR3 loop is CASSDWGGQGREQFF. DNA for the CDR3: TGTGCCAGCTCTGACTGGGGGGGACAGGGCAGGGAGCAGTTCTTC.

This clone was observed a single time. The chain uses TRBV19 and TRBJ2-4; 7 positions agree with TRBD2. The CDR3 contains 14 residues. Germline values: CDR1 LNHDA, CDR2 SQIVND (reference sequence). Trimming cost V 7 bases and J 7 bases; bases outside gene matches: 10. CDR3 sequence (DNA): TGTGCCAGTACCAATGGGGGGGGAGAGAACATTCAGTACTTC. Translated: CASTNGGGENIQYF.

The chain uses TRBV7-7 and TRBJ2-2; 9 bases are shared with TRBD2. The V and J ends lost 2 bases and 3 bases, in that order; junction bases with no gene match: 4. CDR3 length equals 16 residues. CDR1 and CDR2 from the germline V gene are SSHAT and FNYEAQ (reference sequence). CDR3 nucleotide sequence: TGTGCCAGCAGCTTAATAGCGGGAGCGGACACCGGGGAGCTGTTTTTT. This sequence encodes CASSLIAGADTGELFF.

The gene calls are TRBV9 and TRBJ2-3; D is possibly TRBD1 (6 bases). V shed 4 bases and J shed 4 bases, with 16 bases lying between them. This CDR3 region has 15 residues. Germline assignment: CDR1 SGDLS and CDR2 YYNGEE. CDR3 protein: CASSISGHLADTQYF. The CDR3 region has the DNA TGTGCCAGCAGCATATCGGGACATCTGGCAGATACGCAGTATTTT.

The chain carries TRBV3-1 (or the pseudogene TRBV3-2) and TRBJ2-6; 12 bases line up with TRBD2. Losses at the gene ends were 7 bases for V and 2 bases for J; bases not matched to a gene: 15. Per germline, CDR1 LGHDT and CDR2 YNNKEL (reference sequence). The CDR3 contains 20 residues. For the CDR3, the DNA is TGTGCCAGCACCAAACCTAGGCGGGCTAGCGGGAGGGCTGGGGCCAACGTCCTGACTTTC. It is translated as CASTKPRRASGRAGANVLTF.

V and J are TRBV4-2 and TRBJ2-1; perhaps TRBD1 as D (6 bases). Germline V lookup: CDR1 LGHNA, CDR2 YNFKEQ. The V end lost 1 base, the J end lost 2 bases, and 15 bases lay between the germline ends. CDR3 length equals 17 residues. The CDR3 DNA follows: TGTGCCAGCAGCCAAGGTGTAGGCAGGGGCGCCTACAATGAGCAGTTCTTC. This sequence encodes CASSQGVGRGAYNEQFF.

V and J are TRBV19 and TRBJ2-7; 8 nucleotides match TRBD2. CDR3 length equals 18 residues. CDR1 and CDR2 (germline): LNHDA, SQIVND (reference sequence). V gave up 2 bases and J gave up 0 bases; unmatched junction bases: 12. CDR3 DNA: TGTGCCAGTAGTATAAGTGACCCCGGTAGCGGGATCTCCTACGAGCAGTACTTC. Protein product: CASSISDPGSGISYEQYF.

The J gene is TRBJ2-7, the V gene TRBV9, with 9 positions matching TRBD2. Germline CDR1 reads SGDLS; CDR2 reads YYNGEE. The CDR3 is 16 amino acids. The V segment lost 4 bases and the J segment 3 bases; nucleotides outside the gene matches: 11. CDR3 region: CASSWGASGADYEQYF. DNA for the CDR3: TGTGCCAGCAGCTGGGGGGCTAGCGGGGCAGACTACGAGCAGTACTTC.

The J gene is TRBJ1-6, the V gene TRBV18; a possible D gene is TRBD1 (5 bases). V shed 0 bases and J shed 5 bases, with 11 bases lying between them. The CDR3 consists of 16 residues. Germline CDR1 and CDR2: KGHSH and LQKENI. The CDR3 nucleotides are TGTGCCAGCTCACCACCGGGGCAGGGTCATAATTCACCCCTCCACTTT. This gives the protein CASSPPGQGHNSPLHF.

V usage is TRBV10-3 and J usage is TRBJ2-5; a possible D gene is TRBD2 (5 bases). Germline V gene data show CDR1 as ENHRY and CDR2 as SYGVKD. V lost 1 base and J 2 bases, leaving 5 bases between the germline ends. This CDR3 has 13 residues. The CDR3 coding sequence is TGTGCCATCAGTGAGTGGGAGCAAGAGACCCAGTACTTC. This translates into CAISEWEQETQYF.

This clone was detected a few times. This chain joins TRBV6-2 or TRBV6-3 and TRBJ2-3; 9 nucleotides agree with TRBD2. The ends lost 5 bases at V and 5 bases at J; junction bases unmatched: 8. CDR1 and CDR2 from the germline V gene are MNHEY and SVGEGT. The CDR3 is 15 residues long. The CDR3 is CASSTLAGAGDTQYF. The CDR3 DNA sequence: TGTGCCAGCAGTACCTTAGCGGGAGCGGGAGATACGCAGTATTTT.

The chain combines TRBV7-9 with TRBJ2-6; TRBD1 aligns across 7 bases. V was clipped by 9 bases and J by 0 bases; unmatched bases: 14. Looked up from germline, CDR1 is SEHNR and CDR2 is FQNEAQ (reference sequence). The CDR3 is made up of 18 amino acids. The CDR3, as DNA: TGTGCCAGACCCGAGGGGGACAGAGAAGTCTCTGGGGCCAACGTCCTGACTTTC. Translated: CARPEGDREVSGANVLTF.

The V gene is TRBV4-1, the J gene TRBJ2-2; 11 positions agree with TRBD1. CDR1 and CDR2 (germline): MGHRA, YSYEKL. This CDR3 contains 16 residues. V lost 3 bases and J lost 7; bases outside the gene matches: 7. In DNA form, the CDR3 reads TGCGCCAGCAGCCAGTCAGGACAGGGGGCGGGCGGGGAGCTGTTTTTT. It encodes CASSQSGQGAGGELFF.

The chain has TRBV10-1 and TRBJ2-5; 10 positions match TRBD2. This CDR3 comprises 20 residues. Germline CDR1 WNHNN, CDR2 SYGVQD (reference sequence). V was clipped by 6 bases and J by 4 bases; unmatched bases: 23. In nucleotides, the CDR3 is TGCGCCAGCAGAGGTCCTAGCGGGAGACAGTGTAGAAATCGGGTAGAGACCCAGTACTTC. Encoded protein: CASRGPSGRQCRNRVETQYF.